This T cell receptor (beta chain) emerged from a study of blood T cell repertoires in COVID-19 (dated by TCRdb to 2020 to 2022). Study-wide context: The collaborator samples originated in the United States, Italy and Spain and spanned the acute and convalescent phases of COVID-19. The prospective study material was composed of cDNA or gDNA derived from T cells, B-cell-depleted T cells, or PBMCs. Subjects who had been exposed to COVID-19, were actively infected with it, or had recovered from it provided the deeply sampled blood TCRbeta repertoires that made up the dataset. A freely available public database, intended as a resource for researchers studying the immune response to SARS-CoV-2, is where the repertoires were released. The samples were drawn from the first 160 participants of the ongoing ImmuneRACE study and from 1,200 or so subjects provided by 6 global collaborators. The sample metadata nearly always contained a de-identified subject ID, COVID-19 status, age in years and sex. Where available, HLA class I and class II types were obtained from metadata supplied by the sample provider rather than from assay-based typing.

Trimming takes 0 bases from V and 4 bases from J, and the germline ends sit 5 bases apart. The germline V gene (reference sequence) provides CDR1 LGHDT and CDR2 YNNKEL. The CDR3 sequence holds 13 residues, the cysteine and phenylalanine included. Here the CDR3 DNA is all that survives: 39 bases in frame from base 1. TCRbeta CDR3 regions were amplified from genomic DNA using the immunoSEQ Assay, a bias-controlled multiplex PCR. As for the original processing: Within the assay, amplification of reference gene primers was used to estimate how many nucleated cells each sample contained. Sequence reads were collapsed and filtered to measure the absolute abundance of every unique TCRbeta CDR3 rearrangement. Productive Simpson clonality was computed per sample as the square root of Simpson's diversity index over productive rearrangements. Not all clones reach the TCRdb copy of this immuneACCESS table, which keeps in-frame sequences only. Checked studies attribute under half of the gap to unresolved V genes and leave the rest unexplained. V, J and clone size are taken as reported in that table, and D and trimming were inferred from the DNA itself. The sample has approximately 160,000 clones on record, 85% to 90% of them singletons. In total, the top ten clones hold 0.45% to 0.6% of the sample.

About this clone itself: Its specific antigen is unknown. No much larger clone exists at a distance of one base, and base qualities are not known.

At one collaborating source in Seattle, patients were enrolled during active infection and were followed longitudinally through the course of disease. Each collaborating institution followed its own protocols to collect whole blood in K2EDTA tubes. For TCRbeta analysis, collaborators shipped samples as frozen whole blood, isolated PBMCs, or DNA extracted from either of those sample types. Study-level results and caveats: The amount of clinical and demographic metadata varied by source and participant and was provided uncurated.

The receptor comes from a man in his sixties with COVID-19, enrolled during active disease. Material: peripheral blood. The V gene is TRBV3-1 (or the pseudogene TRBV3-2) and the J gene is TRBJ2-3; the D gene is unclear. The CDR3 reads CASSQDVSDTQYF. The nucleotide sequence reads TGTGCCAGCAGCCAAGACGTTTCAGATACGCAGTATTTT.